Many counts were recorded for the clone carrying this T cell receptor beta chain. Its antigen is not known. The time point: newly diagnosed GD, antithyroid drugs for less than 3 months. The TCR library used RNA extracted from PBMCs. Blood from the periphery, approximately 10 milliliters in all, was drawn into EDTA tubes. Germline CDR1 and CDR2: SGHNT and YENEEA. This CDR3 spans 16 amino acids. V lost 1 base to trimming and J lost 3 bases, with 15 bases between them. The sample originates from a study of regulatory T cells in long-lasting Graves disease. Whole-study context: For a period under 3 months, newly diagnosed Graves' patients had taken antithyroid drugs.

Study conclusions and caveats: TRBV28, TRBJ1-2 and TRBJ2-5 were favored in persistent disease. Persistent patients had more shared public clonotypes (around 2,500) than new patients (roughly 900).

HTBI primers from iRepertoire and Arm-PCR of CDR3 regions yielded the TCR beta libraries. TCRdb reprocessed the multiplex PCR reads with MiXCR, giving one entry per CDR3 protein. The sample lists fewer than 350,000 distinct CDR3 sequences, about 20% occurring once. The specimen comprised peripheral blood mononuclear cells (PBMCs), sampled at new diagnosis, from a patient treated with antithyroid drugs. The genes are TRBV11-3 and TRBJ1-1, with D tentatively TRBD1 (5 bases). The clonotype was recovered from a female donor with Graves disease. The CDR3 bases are TGTGCCAGCAGCTTAGGGGGAACAGGCGCAGACACTGAAGCTTTCTTT. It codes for CASSLGGTGADTEAFF.